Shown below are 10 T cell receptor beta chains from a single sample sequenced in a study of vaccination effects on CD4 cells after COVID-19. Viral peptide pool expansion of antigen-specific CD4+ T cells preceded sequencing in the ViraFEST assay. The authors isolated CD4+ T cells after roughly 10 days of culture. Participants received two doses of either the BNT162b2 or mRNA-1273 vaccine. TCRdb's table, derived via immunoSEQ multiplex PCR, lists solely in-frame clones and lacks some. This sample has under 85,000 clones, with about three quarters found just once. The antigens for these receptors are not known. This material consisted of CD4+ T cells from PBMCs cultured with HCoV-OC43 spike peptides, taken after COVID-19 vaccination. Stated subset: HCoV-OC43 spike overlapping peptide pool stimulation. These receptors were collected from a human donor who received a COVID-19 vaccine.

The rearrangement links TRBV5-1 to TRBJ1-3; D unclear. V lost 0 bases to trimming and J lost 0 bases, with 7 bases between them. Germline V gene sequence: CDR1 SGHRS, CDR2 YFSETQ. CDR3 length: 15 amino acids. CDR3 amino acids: CASSLERSSGNTIYF. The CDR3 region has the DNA TGCGCCAGCAGCTTGGAACGGAGCTCTGGAAACACCATATATTTT.

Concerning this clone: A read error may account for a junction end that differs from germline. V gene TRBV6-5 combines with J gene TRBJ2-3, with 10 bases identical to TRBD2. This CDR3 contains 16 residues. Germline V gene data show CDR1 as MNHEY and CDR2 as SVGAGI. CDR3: CASSFTSGVTQDTQYF. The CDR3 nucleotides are TGTGCTAGCAGTTTTACTAGCGGGGTTACCCAAGATACGCAGTATTTT.

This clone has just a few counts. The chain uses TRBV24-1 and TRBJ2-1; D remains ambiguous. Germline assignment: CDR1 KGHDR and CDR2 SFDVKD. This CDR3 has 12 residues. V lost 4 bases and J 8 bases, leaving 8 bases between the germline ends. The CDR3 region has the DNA TGTGCCACCAGTGACCCCGGTGATGAGCAGTTCTTC. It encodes CATSDPGDEQFF.

The DNA of the CDR3 is TGTGCCAGCAATGGTTGGGGACAGGAAGGGGCCGGGGAGCTGTTTTTT. Its translation is CASNGWGQEGAGELFF. The chain employs TRBV6-6 and TRBJ2-2; TRBD1 agrees at 8 bases. J was trimmed by 6 bases and V by 7 bases; bases with no gene match: 13. The germline CDR1 and CDR2 sequences are MNHNY and SVGAGI (reference sequence). This CDR3 region has 16 residues.

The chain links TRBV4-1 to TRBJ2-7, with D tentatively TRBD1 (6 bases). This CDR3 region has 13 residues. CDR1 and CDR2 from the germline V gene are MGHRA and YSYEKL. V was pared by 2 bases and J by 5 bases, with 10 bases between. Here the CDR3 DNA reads TGCGCCAGCAGCCAATACGCAGGGGACGAGCAGTACGTC. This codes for CASSQYAGDEQYV.

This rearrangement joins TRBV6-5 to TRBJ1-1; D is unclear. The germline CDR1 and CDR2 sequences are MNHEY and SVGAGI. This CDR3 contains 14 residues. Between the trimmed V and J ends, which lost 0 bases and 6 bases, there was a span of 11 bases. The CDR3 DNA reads TGTGCCAGCAGTTACTCCGGTAGGGCCCCTGAAGCTTTCTTT. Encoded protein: CASSYSGRAPEAFF.

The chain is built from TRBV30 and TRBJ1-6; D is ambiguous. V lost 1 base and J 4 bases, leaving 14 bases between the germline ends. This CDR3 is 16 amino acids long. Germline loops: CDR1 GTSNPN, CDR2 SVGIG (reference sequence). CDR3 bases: TGTGCCTGGAGTGGCGAGCTAGTGGGATATAATTCACCCCTCCACTTT. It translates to CAWSGELVGYNSPLHF.

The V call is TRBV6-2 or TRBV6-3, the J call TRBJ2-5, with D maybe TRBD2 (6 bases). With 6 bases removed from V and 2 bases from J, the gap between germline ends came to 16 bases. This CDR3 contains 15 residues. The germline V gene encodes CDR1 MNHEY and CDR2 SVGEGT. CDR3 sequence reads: CASSSGLTLQETQYF. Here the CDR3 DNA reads TGTGCCAGCAGCTCGGGACTGACACTACAAGAGACCCAGTACTTC.

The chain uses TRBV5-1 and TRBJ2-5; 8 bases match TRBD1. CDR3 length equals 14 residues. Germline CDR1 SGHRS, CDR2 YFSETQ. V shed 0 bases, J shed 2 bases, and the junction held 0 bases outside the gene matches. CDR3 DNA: TGCGCCAGCAGCTTGGGACAGGGGCAAGAGACCCAGTACTTC. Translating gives CASSLGQGQETQYF.

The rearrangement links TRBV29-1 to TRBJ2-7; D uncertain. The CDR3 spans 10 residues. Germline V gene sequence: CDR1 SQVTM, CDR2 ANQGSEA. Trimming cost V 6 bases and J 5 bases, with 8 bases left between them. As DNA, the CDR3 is TGCAGCGTAGGTGTAAACGAGCAGTACGTC. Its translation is CSVGVNEQYV.